This T cell receptor beta chain came from a study of T-cell reconstitution after alpha-beta-depleted transplantation in children. General study points: Expanded graft clones, several hundred of them, were reportedly the source of alpha-beta T cells about two months after transplant. T-cell numbers and diversity one year post-transplant derived largely from freshly generated T cells.

Researchers prepared the TCRbeta library using unique molecular identifiers, the study reports. TCRdb re-analysed the PCR reads in MiXCR, keeping a single row per CDR3 protein. The sample lists fewer than 700,000 distinct CDR3 sequences, about an eighth seen once, with over 2% in the top ten. In its sample, this clonotype was seen a few times. Antigen specificity is unknown. Sequences were derived from PBMCs, mostly from graft donor cells, sampled 360 days after TCRalphabeta/CD19-depleted stem cell transplant. The source is a male patient aged 10-17 years who had a stem cell transplant for acute myeloid leukemia, so the T cells may come from the graft donor.

CDR3 coding DNA: TGCGCCAGCAGCGACCCTACTAGCCCGAGACTCTACGAGCAGTACTTC. Translating it yields CASSDPTSPRLYEQYF. The chain joins TRBV5-1 to TRBJ2-7, with a possible D match to TRBD2 (6 bases). The CDR3 is 16 amino acids. Trimming took 4 bases from V and 3 from J, leaving 20 bases between them. Germline V gene data show CDR1 as SGHRS and CDR2 as YFSETQ. The full variable domain, with the rest looked up from reference TRBV5-1 and TRBJ2-7, is KAGVTQTPRYLIKTRGQQVTLSCSPISGHRSVSWYQQTPGQGLQFLFEYFSETQRNKGNFPGRFSGRQFSNSRSEMNVSTLELGDSALYLCASSDPTSPRLYEQYFGPGTRLTVT.